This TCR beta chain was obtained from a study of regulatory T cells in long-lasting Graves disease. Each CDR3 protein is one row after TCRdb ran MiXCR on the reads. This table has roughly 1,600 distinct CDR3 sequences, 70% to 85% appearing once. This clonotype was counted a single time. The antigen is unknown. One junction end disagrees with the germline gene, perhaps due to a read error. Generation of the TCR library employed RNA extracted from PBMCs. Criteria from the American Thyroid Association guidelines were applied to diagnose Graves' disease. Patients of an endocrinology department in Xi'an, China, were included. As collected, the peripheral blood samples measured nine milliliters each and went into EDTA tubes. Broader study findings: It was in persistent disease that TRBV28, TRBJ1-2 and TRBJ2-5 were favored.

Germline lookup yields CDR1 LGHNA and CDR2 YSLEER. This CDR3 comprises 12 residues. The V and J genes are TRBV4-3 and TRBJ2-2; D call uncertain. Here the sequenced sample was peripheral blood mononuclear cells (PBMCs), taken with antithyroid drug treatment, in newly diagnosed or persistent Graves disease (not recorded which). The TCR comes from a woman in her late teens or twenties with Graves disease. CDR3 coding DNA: TGCGCCAGCAGCCATAAGACCGAGGAGCTGTTTTTT. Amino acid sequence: CASSHKTEELFF.